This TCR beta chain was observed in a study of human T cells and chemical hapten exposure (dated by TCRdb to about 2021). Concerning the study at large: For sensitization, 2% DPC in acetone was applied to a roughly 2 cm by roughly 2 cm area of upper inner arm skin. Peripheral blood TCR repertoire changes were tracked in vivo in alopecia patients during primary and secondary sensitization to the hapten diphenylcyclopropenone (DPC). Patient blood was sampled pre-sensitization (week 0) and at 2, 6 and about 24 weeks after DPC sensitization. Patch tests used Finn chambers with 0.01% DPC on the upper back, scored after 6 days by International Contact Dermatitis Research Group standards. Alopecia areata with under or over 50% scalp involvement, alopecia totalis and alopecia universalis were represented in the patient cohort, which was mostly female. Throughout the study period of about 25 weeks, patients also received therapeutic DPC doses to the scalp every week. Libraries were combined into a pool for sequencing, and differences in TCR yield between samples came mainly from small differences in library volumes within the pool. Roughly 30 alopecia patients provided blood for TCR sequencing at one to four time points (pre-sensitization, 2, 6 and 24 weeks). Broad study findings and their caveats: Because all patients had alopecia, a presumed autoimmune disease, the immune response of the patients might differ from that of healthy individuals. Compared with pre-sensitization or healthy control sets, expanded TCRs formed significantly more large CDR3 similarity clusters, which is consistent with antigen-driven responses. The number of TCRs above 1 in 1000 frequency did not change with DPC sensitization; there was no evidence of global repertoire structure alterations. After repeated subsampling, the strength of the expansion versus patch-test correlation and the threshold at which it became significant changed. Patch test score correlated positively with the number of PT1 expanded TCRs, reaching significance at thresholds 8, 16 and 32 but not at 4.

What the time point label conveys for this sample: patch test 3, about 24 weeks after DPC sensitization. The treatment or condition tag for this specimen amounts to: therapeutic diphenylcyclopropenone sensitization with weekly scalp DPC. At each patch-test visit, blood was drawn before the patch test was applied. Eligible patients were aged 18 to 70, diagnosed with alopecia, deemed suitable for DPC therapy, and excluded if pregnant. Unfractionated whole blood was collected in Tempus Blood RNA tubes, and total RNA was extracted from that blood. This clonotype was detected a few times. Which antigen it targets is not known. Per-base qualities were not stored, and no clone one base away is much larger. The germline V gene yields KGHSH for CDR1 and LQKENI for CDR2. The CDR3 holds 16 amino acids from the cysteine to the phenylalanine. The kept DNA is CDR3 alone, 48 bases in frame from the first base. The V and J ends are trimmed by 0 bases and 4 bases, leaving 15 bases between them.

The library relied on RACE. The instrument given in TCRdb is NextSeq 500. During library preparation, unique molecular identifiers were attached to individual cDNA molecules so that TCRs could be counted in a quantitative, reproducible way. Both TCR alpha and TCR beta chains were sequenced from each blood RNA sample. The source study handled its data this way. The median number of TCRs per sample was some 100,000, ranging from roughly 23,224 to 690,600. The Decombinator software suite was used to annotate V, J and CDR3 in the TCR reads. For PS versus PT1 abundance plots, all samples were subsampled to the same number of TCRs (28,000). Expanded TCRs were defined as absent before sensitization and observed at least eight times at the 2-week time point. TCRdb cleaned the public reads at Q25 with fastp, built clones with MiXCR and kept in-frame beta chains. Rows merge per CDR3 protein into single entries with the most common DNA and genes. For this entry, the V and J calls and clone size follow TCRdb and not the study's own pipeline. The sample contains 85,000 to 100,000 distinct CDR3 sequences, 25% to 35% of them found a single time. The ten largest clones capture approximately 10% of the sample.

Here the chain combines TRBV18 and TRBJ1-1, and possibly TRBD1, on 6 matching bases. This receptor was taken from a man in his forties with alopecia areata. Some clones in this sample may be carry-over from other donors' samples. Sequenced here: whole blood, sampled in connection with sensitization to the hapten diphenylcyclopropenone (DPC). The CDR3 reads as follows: CASSPPGTGLGTEAFF. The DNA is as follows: TGTGCCAGCTCACCACCGGGTACAGGGTTGGGCACTGAAGCTTTCTTT.